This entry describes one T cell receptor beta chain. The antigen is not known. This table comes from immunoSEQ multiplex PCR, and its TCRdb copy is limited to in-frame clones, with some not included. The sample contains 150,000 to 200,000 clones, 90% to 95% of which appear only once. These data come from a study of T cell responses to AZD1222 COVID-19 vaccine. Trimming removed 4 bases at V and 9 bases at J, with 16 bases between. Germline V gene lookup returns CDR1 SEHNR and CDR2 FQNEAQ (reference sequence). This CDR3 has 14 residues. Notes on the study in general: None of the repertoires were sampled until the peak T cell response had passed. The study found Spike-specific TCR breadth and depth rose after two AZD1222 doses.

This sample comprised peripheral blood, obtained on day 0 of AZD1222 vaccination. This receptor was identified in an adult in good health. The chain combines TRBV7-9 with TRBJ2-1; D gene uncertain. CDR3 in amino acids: CASSSRAQGGEQFF. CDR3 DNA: TGTGCCAGCAGCTCACGGGCCCAAGGCGGTGAGCAGTTCTTC.